This T cell receptor (beta chain) comes out of a study of OX40 agonist ivuxolimab in advanced cancers. Sequencing used immunoSEQ multiplex PCR; TCRdb keeps in-frame clones, though not all of them. In the table there are about 98,000 clones, roughly nine tenths of which are singletons. CDR3 length equals 16 residues. Trimming pared 2 bases from V and 3 bases from J, leaving 17 bases between. Per germline, CDR1 MDHEN and CDR2 SYDVKM. Specimen: CD4+ or CD8+ T cells sorted from blood, collected in a trial of the OX40 agonist ivuxolimab. The chain employs TRBV28 and TRBJ2-7; D is tentatively TRBD1 or TRBD2 (6 bases each). This receptor was obtained from an adult with an advanced solid tumor such as melanoma, head and neck, liver or kidney cancer. CDR3 region: CASSLGGQFKIYEQYF. The CDR3 nucleotides read TGTGCCAGCAGTTTAGGGGGGCAGTTTAAAATCTACGAGCAGTACTTC. The full variable domain, its missing parts supplied by reference TRBV28 and TRBJ2-7, is DVKVTQSSRYLVKRTGEKVFLECVQDMDHENMFWYRQDPGLGLRLIYFSYDVKMKEKGDIPEGYSVSREKKERFSLILESASTNQTSMYLCASSLGGQFKIYEQYFGPGTRLTVT.